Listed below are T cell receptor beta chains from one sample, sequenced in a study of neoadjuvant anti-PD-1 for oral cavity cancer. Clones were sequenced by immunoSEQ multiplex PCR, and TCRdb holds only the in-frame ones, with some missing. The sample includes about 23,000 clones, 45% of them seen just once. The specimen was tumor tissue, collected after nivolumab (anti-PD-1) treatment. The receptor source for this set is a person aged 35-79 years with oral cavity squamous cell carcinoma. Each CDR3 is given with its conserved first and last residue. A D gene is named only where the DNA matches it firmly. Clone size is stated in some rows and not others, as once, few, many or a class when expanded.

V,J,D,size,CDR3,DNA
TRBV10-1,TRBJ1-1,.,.,CASRQGLDTEAFF,TGCGCCAGCAGACAGGGTCTAGACACTGAAGCTTTCTTT
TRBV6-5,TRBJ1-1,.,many,CASSYPGGNTEAFF,TGTGCCAGCAGTTACCCGGGAGGGAACACTGAAGCTTTCTTT
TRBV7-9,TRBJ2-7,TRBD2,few,CASSAGTSGGAYEQYF,TGTGCCAGCAGCGCCGGGACTAGCGGGGGGGCCTACGAGCAGTACTTC
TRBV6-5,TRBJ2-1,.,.,CASSYTPGHHQFF,TGTGCCAGCAGTTACACTCCGGGACACCACCAGTTCTTC
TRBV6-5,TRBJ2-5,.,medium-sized,CASSYRGSRETQYF,TGTGCCAGCAGTTACAGGGGGAGCCGAGAGACCCAGTACTTC
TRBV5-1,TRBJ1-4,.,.,CASSLEAVGGTGEKLFF,TGCGCCAGCAGCTTGGAGGCGGTCGGGGGAACAGGTGAAAAACTGTTTTTT
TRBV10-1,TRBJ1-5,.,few,CASSDPQWGGAGRGNQPQHF,TGCGCCAGCAGTGACCCCCAGTGGGGGGGGGCAGGCAGGGGCAATCAGCCCCAGCATTTT
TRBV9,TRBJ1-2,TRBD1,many,CASSLDRLPNYGYTF,TGTGCCAGCAGCTTGGACAGGCTTCCTAACTATGGCTACACCTTC
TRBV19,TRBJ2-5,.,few,CASSAPGSETQYF,TGTGCCAGTAGTGCCCCAGGGTCGGAGACCCAGTACTTC
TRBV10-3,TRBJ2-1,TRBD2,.,CAISEVTSGSYNEQFF,TGTGCCATCAGTGAAGTGACTAGCGGGAGCTACAATGAGCAGTTCTTC
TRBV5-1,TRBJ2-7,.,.,CASSPLSGFDYEQYF,TGCGCCAGCAGCCCTCTTTCGGGTTTTGACTACGAGCAGTACTTC
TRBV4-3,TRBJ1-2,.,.,CASSQNFGIYGYTF,TGCGCCAGCAGCCAAAATTTCGGGATCTATGGCTACACCTTC
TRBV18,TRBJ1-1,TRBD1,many,CASSPNRGRSDEAFF,TGTGCCAGCTCACCCAACAGGGGGCGAAGTGATGAAGCTTTCTTT
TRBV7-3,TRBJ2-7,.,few,CASSLTGSGYEQYF,TGTGCCAGCAGCTTAACGGGATCCGGCTACGAGCAGTACTTC
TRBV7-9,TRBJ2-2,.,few,CASSLGELFF,TGTGCCAGCAGCCTCGGGGAGCTGTTTTTT
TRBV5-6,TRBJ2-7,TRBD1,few,CASSLPLRRTGSEQYF,TGTGCCAGCAGCTTGCCCCTCCGAAGGACAGGGTCCGAGCAGTACTTC
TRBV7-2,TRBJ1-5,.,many,CASSFQSNQPQHF,TGTGCCAGCAGCTTCCAAAGCAATCAGCCCCAGCATTTT
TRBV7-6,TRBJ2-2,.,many,CASTGLTGELFF,TGTGCCAGCACCGGTCTCACCGGGGAGCTGTTTTTT
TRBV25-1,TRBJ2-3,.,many,CASSDAPGASTEDTQYF,TGTGCCAGCAGTGATGCACCGGGGGCTAGCACTGAGGATACGCAGTATTTT
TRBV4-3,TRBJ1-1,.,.,CASSQDVAAGVGNTEAFF,TGCGCCAGCAGCCAAGATGTTGCGGCAGGGGTGGGGAACACTGAAGCTTTCTTT
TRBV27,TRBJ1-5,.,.,CASSLSGRGYQPQHF,TGTGCCAGCAGTTTATCGGGGAGGGGCTATCAGCCCCAGCATTTT
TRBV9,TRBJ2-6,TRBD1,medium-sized,CASSVAPRQNRGSGANVLTF,TGTGCCAGCAGCGTAGCCCCCCGACAGAACAGGGGATCTGGGGCCAACGTCCTGACTTTC
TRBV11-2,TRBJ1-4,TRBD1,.,CASSLEGTGLEKLFF,TGTGCCAGCAGCTTAGAGGGGACAGGGCTTGAAAAACTGTTTTTT
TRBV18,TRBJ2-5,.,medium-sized,CASSPQGAETQYF,TGTGCCAGCTCACCCCAGGGAGCAGAGACCCAGTACTTC
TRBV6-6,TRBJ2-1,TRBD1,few,CASSYARGQGGNEQFF,TGTGCCAGCAGTTACGCCCGGGGACAGGGAGGCAATGAGCAGTTCTTC
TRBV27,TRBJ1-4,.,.,CASSPPPVPNQKLFF,TGTGCCAGCAGCCCTCCGCCAGTCCCCAATCAAAAACTGTTTTTT
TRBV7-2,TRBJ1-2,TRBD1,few,CASSTKTGGYGYTF,TGTGCCAGCAGCACAAAGACAGGGGGCTATGGCTACACCTTC
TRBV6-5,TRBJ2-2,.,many,CASSSGYTGELFF,TGTGCCAGCAGTTCCGGGTACACCGGGGAGCTGTTTTTT
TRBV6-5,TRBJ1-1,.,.,CASSYSLGGTEAFF,TGTGCCAGCAGTTACTCCCTAGGGGGCACTGAAGCTTTCTTT
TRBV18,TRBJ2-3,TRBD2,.,CASSPVAGGPGDTQYF,TGTGCCAGCTCACCAGTAGCGGGGGGGCCAGGAGATACGCAGTATTTT
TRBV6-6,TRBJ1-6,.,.,CASSLGRDSPLHF,TGTGCCAGCAGTTTGGGTAGAGATTCACCCCTCCACTTT
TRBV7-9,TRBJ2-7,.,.,CASSSAGSYEQYF,TGTGCCAGCAGCTCGGCAGGCTCCTACGAGCAGTACTTC
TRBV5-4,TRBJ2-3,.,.,CASSFPGLSTDTQYF,TGTGCCAGCAGCTTTCCGGGCCTTAGCACAGATACGCAGTATTTT
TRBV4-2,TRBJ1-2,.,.,CASSQDRKDSGYTF,TGTGCCAGCAGCCAAGATCGGAAGGACTCTGGCTACACCTTC
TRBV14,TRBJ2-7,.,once,CASSQGRAAVGYEQYF,TGTGCCAGCAGCCAAGGAAGGGCGGCCGTAGGCTACGAGCAGTACTTC
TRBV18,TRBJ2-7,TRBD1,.,CASSLDRAEQYF,TGTGCCAGCTCCCTTGACAGGGCCGAGCAGTACTTC
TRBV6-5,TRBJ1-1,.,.,CASSYGGGNTEAFF,TGTGCCAGCAGTTACGGGGGCGGGAACACTGAAGCTTTCTTT
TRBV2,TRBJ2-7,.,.,CASSTGNLGLYEQYF,TGTGCCAGCAGCACAGGGAACCTGGGGCTCTACGAGCAGTACTTC
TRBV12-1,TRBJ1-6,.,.,CASFRDRDNSPLHF,TGTGCCAGCTTCCGGGACAGAGATAATTCACCCCTCCACTTT
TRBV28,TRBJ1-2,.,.,CASSLNRLGSIFFGYTF,TGTGCCAGCAGTTTGAACCGGCTAGGCTCGATTTTTTTTGGCTACACCTTC
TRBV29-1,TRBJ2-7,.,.,CSVPTGSSYEQYF,TGCAGCGTTCCTACAGGGAGCTCCTACGAGCAGTACTTC
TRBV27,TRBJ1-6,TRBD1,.,CASRLYTGGRSPLHF,TGTGCCAGCAGACTATACACAGGGGGCAGATCACCCCTCCACTTT
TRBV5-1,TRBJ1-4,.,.,CASSLALQPSTNEKLFF,TGCGCCAGCAGCTTGGCCTTACAACCGTCAACTAATGAAAAACTGTTTTTT
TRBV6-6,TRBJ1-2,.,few,CASNSRDTSTYGYTF,TGTGCCAGCAACTCCCGGGACACATCAACCTATGGCTACACCTTC
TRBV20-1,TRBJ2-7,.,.,CSARVGYEQYF,TGCAGTGCTAGAGTTGGGTACGAGCAGTACTTC
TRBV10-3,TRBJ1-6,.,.,CAISDGSPLHF,TGTGCCATCAGTGACGGTTCACCCCTCCACTTT
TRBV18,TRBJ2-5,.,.,CASSPRKGETVGETQYF,TGTGCCAGCTCACCACGTAAAGGCGAAACGGTAGGAGAGACCCAGTACTTC
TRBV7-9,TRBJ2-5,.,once,CASSLTGAQETQYF,TGTGCCAGCAGCCTAACGGGGGCTCAAGAGACCCAGTACTTC
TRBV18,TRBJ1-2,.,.,CASSLSGLPYGYTF,TGTGCCAGCTCCCTATCCGGGCTCCCCTATGGCTACACCTTC
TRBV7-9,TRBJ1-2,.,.,CASSVDIDGYTF,TGTGCCAGCAGCGTAGACATCGATGGCTACACCTTC
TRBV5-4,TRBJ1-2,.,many,CASSLAGNYGYTF,TGTGCCAGCAGCTTGGCGGGGAACTATGGCTACACCTTC